In its sample, the clone carrying this TCR beta chain was seen many times. This entry is derived from a study of neurological immune-mediated disorders. Germline assignment: CDR1 SGHKS and CDR2 YYEKEE (reference sequence). The CDR3 length is 14 residues. Trimming took off 0 bases at V and 5 bases at J, with 11 bases between the two ends. Each TCR transcript was tagged with a 10-nucleotide random UMI during 5'RACE. One entry per CDR3 protein results from TCRdb running MiXCR on the 5' RACE reads. The table shows approximately 23,000 distinct CDR3 sequences, with about 13% occurring only once. Time point in this sample: technical triplicate 1.

This clonotype originated in a female donor with HTLV-1-associated myelopathy (HAM/TSP). Sequenced material: CD4+ T cells from blood. The chain employs TRBV5-5 and TRBJ2-5; tentatively, D is TRBD2 (6 bases). The CDR3 loop is CASSLAAGAETQYF. The CDR3 nucleotides are TGTGCCAGCAGCTTGGCAGCGGGCGCGGAGACCCAGTACTTC.